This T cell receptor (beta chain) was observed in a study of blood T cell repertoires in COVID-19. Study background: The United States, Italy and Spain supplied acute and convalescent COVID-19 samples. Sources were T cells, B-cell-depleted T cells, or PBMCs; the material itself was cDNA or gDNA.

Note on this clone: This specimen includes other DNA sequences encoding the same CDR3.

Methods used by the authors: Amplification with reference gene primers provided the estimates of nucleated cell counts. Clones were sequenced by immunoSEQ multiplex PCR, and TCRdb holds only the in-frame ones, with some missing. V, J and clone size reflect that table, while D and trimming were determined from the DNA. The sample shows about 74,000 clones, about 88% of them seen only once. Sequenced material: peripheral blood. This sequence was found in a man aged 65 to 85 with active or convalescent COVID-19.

DNA for the CDR3: TGTGCCTGGAGTGTATCTGGCGGGAACACTGAAGCTTTCTTT. It yields the protein CAWSVSGGNTEAFF. The genes are TRBV30 and TRBJ1-1; D ambiguous. The CDR3 sequence is 14 residues long. From germline, CDR1 is GTSNPN and CDR2 SVGIG (reference sequence). The V and J ends lost 0 bases and 1 base respectively, with 9 bases between them. The variable domain in full, with the rest retrieved from reference TRBV30 and TRBJ1-1, is SQTIHQWPATLVQPVGSPLSLECTVEGTSNPNLYWYRQAAGRGLQLLFYSVGIGQISSEVPQNLSASRPQDRQFILSSKKLLLSDSGFYLCAWSVSGGNTEAFFGQGTRLTVV.